This T cell receptor (beta chain) stems from a study of blood T cell repertoires in COVID-19 (dated by TCRdb to the early 2020s). A note on the overall study: Samples from collaborators originated in the United States, Italy and Spain and spanned both the acute and convalescent phases of COVID-19. Deeply sampled blood TCRbeta repertoires from subjects exposed to, actively infected with, or recovered from COVID-19 were included in the dataset. Samples were obtained from the ongoing ImmuneRACE study (first 160 participants) and from 1,254 subjects provided by 6 global collaborators. HLA class I and class II types, where available, came from metadata supplied by the sample provider rather than from assay-based typing. The repertoires were made available in a free public database intended to serve as a resource for research on the immune response to SARS-CoV-2. A de-identified subject ID, COVID-19 status, age in years and sex were almost always included in the sample metadata. The prospective study material was composed of cDNA or gDNA derived from T cells, B-cell-depleted T cells, or PBMCs.

Collaborating institutions collected whole blood in K2EDTA tubes following their own protocols. Collaborator samples were shipped for TCRbeta analysis as frozen whole blood, isolated PBMCs, or DNA extracted from either sample type. The immunoSEQ Assay, a bias-controlled multiplex PCR, was used to amplify TCRbeta CDR3 regions from genomic DNA. As for the authors' bioinformatics: The number of nucleated cells in each sample was estimated from the amplification of reference gene primers within the assay. Sequence reads were collapsed and filtered to measure the absolute abundance of every unique TCRbeta CDR3 rearrangement. Productive Simpson clonality was computed per sample as the square root of Simpson's diversity index over productive rearrangements. In its TCRdb copy, this immuneACCESS table keeps in-frame sequences only and misses some clones. Where compared with another copy, unresolved V genes explain less than half of these, and the others have no known cause. From that table come the V and J calls and clone size; the DNA was used to work out D and trimming. This sample is represented by about 270,000 clones; 75% to 90% of them were singletons. The ten largest make up approximately 9% of the sample.

Findings and caveats that apply to the study as a whole: Clinical and demographic metadata were provided uncurated, with the amount varying by source and participant.

This clone was detected ten times or more. There is no known antigen for this receptor. Base qualities are not provided; no much larger clone lies one nucleotide away. Sequencing was performed on peripheral blood. The TCR originated in a human donor in a cohort sampled during active COVID-19.

The nucleotide sequence is given as TGTGCCAGCAGCCCCGCGGGGACAGGGGATGCCTATGGCTACACCTTC. Its protein product is CASSPAGTGDAYGYTF. Rearrangement joined TRBV28 to TRBJ1-2; 10 of the junction bases match TRBD1. The CDR3 sequence holds 16 residues, the cysteine and phenylalanine included. Only the CDR3 part of the read is kept: 48 bases, read in frame from the first base. The germline V end is reduced by 6 bases and the J end by 4 bases; junction bases left unmatched: 11. The germline V gene provides CDR1 MDHEN and CDR2 SYDVKM.